This T cell receptor (beta chain) was profiled in a study of response to subunit inactivated influenza vaccine. Findings of the study overall: The authors proposed limited new T cell recruitment per seasonal influenza vaccination.

TCRdb analysed the RT-PCR reads with MiXCR anew, one entry per CDR3 protein. Of around 190,000 distinct CDR3 sequences in the sample, about 9.3% were seen once. The CDR3 spans 15 residues. From germline, CDR1 is SQVTM and CDR2 ANQGSEA. The junction had 7 bases not matched to a gene; V was cut back by 0 bases and J by 4 bases. This clonotype was picked up a small number of times. What it binds is not known. The rearrangement links TRBV29-1 to TRBJ2-5, with TRBD1 matching over 8 bases. Sequencing was performed on non-naive T cells sorted from PBMCs, taken on the day of vaccination. The receptor was isolated from a man aged 45-60 years who received an inactivated influenza vaccine. CDR3 residues: CSVEDRGQGRETQYF. The DNA for the CDR3 is TGCAGCGTTGAAGATCGAGGACAGGGTCGAGAGACCCAGTACTTC.